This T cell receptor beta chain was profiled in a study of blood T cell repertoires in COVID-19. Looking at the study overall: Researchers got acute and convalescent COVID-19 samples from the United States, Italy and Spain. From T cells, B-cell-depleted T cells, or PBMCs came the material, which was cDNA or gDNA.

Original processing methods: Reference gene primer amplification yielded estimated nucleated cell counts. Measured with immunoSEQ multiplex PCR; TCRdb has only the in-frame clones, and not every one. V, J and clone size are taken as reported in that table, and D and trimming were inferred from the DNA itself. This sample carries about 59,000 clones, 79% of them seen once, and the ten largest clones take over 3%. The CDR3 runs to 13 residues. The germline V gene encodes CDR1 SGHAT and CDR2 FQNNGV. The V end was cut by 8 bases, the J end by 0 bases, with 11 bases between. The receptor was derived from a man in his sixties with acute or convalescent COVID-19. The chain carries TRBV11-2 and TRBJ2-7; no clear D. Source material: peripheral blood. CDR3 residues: CASSHSSSYEQYF. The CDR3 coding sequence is TGTGCCAGCTCTCACAGTAGCTCCTACGAGCAGTACTTC. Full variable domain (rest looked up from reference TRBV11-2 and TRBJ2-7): EAGVAQSPRYKIIEKRQSVAFWCNPISGHATLYWYQQILGQGPKLLIQFQNNGVVDDSQLPKDRFSAERLKGVDSTLKIQPAKLEDSAVYLCASSHSSSYEQYFGPGTRLTVT.